A single sample gave rise to the 25 T cell receptor beta chains below, sequenced in a study of T cell responses to AZD1222 COVID-19 vaccine (dated by TCRdb to the early 2020s). The library was generated by the immunoSEQ multiplex PCR assay. TCRdb holds this immuneACCESS table with in-frame rearrangements only. Some clones are missing; in checked studies, unresolved V genes explain under half, and the rest has no known cause. Recorded for this sample are about 30,000 clones; approximately 88% of them occurred a single time. The ten largest clones take up roughly 7% of the sample. What this sample's time point label stands for: baseline before first vaccination. This specimen consisted of peripheral blood, obtained on day 0 of AZD1222 vaccination. Source of these receptors: an adult in good health.

The CDR3 DNA follows: TGTGCCAGCAGCCAAGATCCTGGGGGAAGGAACACCATATATTTT. Translating gives CASSQDPGGRNTIYF. The chain joins TRBV4-2 to TRBJ1-3, with D possibly TRBD1 on 5 matching bases. From germline, CDR1 is LGHNA and CDR2 YNFKEQ. This CDR3 comprises 15 residues. Trimming left V 0 bases short and J 7 bases short, with 13 bases between.

This chain joins TRBV6-5 and TRBJ2-3; 7 bases line up with TRBD1. Germline V gives CDR1 MNHEY, CDR2 SVGAGI. V shed 2 bases, J shed 4 bases, and the junction held 6 bases outside the gene matches. This CDR3 region has 15 residues. CDR3 residues: CASSYRQGYADTQYF. CDR3 nucleotides: TGTGCCAGCAGTTACCGACAGGGATATGCAGATACGCAGTATTTT.

V usage is TRBV9 and J usage is TRBJ2-1; 9 bases agree with TRBD1. Germline V CDR1 and CDR2: SGDLS, YYNGEE. This CDR3 has 15 amino acids. J gave up 2 bases and V 4 bases, and 4 bases lay outside the gene matches. The CDR3, as DNA: TGTGCCAGCAGCCCTTGGGACAGGGCCTACAATGAGCAGTTCTTC. Its translation: CASSPWDRAYNEQFF.

The chain carries TRBV19 and TRBJ1-6, with D perhaps TRBD1 (5 bases). The CDR3 covers 15 residues. Germline V gene lookup returns CDR1 LNHDA and CDR2 SQIVND (reference sequence). V was pared by 3 bases and J by 5 bases, with 11 bases between. The CDR3 DNA sequence: TGTGCCAGTAGTATTGACAGAGCAAATAATTCACCCCTCCACTTT. It codes for CASSIDRANNSPLHF.

This clone has a single count. The V and J genes are TRBV2 and TRBJ2-7; D possibly corresponds to TRBD2 (5 bases). Trimming left V 3 bases short and J 4 bases short, with 13 bases between. Germline CDR1 and CDR2: SNHLY and FYNNEI. This CDR3 spans 14 amino acids. CDR3 sequence reads: CASSERAATYEQYF. CDR3 in DNA: TGTGCCAGCAGTGAGCGGGCAGCGACGTACGAGCAGTACTTC. Supplemented by reference TRBV2 and TRBJ2-7, the full variable domain reads EPEVTQTPSHQVTQMGQEVILRCVPISNHLYFYWYRQILGQKVEFLVSFYNNEISEKSEIFDDQFSVERPDGSNFTLKIRSTKLEDSAMYFCASSERAATYEQYFGPGTRLTVT.

This rearrangement joins TRBV7-2 to TRBJ2-1, with D perhaps being TRBD1 or TRBD2 (6 bases each). The CDR3 has 15 amino acids. Trimming took off 5 bases at V and 2 bases at J, with 13 bases between the two ends. Per the germline V gene, CDR1 is SGHTA and CDR2 is FQGNSA. CDR3 loop: CASSPGAGTYNEQFF. The CDR3 DNA reads as TGTGCCAGCAGCCCGGGGGCCGGGACCTACAATGAGCAGTTCTTC.

The rearrangement links TRBV19 to TRBJ2-6, with 7 bases aligning to TRBD1. The CDR3 is 16 residues long. V gave up 7 bases and J gave up 0 bases; unmatched junction bases: 6. The germline V gene has CDR1 LNHDA and CDR2 SQIVND (reference sequence). The CDR3 region is CASIRGQPSGANVLTF. CDR3 nucleotides: TGTGCCAGTATACGGGGACAGCCCTCTGGGGCCAACGTCCTGACTTTC.

This chain uses TRBV29-1 with TRBJ1-2, with D possibly being TRBD1 (6 bases). The V gene lost 7 bases and the J gene lost 2 bases, with 11 bases spanning the gap. The CDR3 is 12 amino acids. The germline gives CDR1 SQVTM, CDR2 ANQGSEA. This CDR3 is CSAGQLNYGYTF. In DNA, the CDR3 is TGCAGCGCCGGACAGTTAAACTATGGCTACACCTTC.

V usage is TRBV23-1 and J usage is TRBJ1-5; TRBD1 matches at 7 bases. TRBV23-1 is an ORF, and what it does is uncertain. V lost 3 bases and J lost 9; bases outside the gene matches: 8. CDR3 length: 14 residues. This CDR3 is CASSHDRQGLPQHF. CDR3 sequence (DNA): TGCGCCAGCAGTCACGACCGACAGGGCCTGCCCCAGCATTTT.

This rearrangement joins TRBV3-1 (or the pseudogene TRBV3-2) to TRBJ1-2; D gene uncertain. Trimming left V 0 bases short and J 2 bases short, with 7 bases between. The CDR3 has 14 amino acids. Looked up from germline, CDR1 is LGHDT and CDR2 is YNNKEL (reference sequence). This chain's CDR3 is CASSQEGGNYGYTF. The CDR3, as DNA: TGTGCCAGCAGCCAAGAGGGCGGAAACTATGGCTACACCTTC.

V usage is TRBV19 and J usage is TRBJ1-2; 7 bases map to TRBD1. CDR1 is LNHDA and CDR2 is SQIVND in the germline V gene (reference sequence). This CDR3 is 14 amino acids long. V was clipped by 6 bases and J by 2 bases; unmatched bases: 6. CDR3 loop: CASSRQGGNYGYTF. The CDR3 DNA reads as TGTGCCAGTAGCAGACAGGGTGGCAACTATGGCTACACCTTC.

The chain uses TRBV7-2 and TRBJ2-1; D is possibly TRBD2 (6 bases). The CDR3 totals 15 residues. The germline V gene has CDR1 SGHTA and CDR2 FQGNSA. Trimming stripped 5 bases from V and 1 base from J, with 12 bases between. CDR3 loop: CASSRGGRSYNEQFF. The CDR3 DNA reads TGTGCCAGCAGCCGTGGAGGGAGGTCCTACAATGAGCAGTTCTTC.

The chain joins TRBV11-2 to TRBJ2-1; D is perhaps TRBD1 or TRBD2 (5 bases each). Trimming took 2 bases from V and 2 from J, leaving 13 bases between them. Germline V CDR1 and CDR2: SGHAT, FQNNGV. The CDR3 runs to 16 residues. The CDR3 is CASSLSTGLPYNEQFF. The CDR3, as DNA: TGTGCCAGCAGCTTAAGTACGGGGCTACCCTACAATGAGCAGTTCTTC.

The CDR3 DNA is TGTGCCAGTAGGGACAGGGGACTGGCCGGGGAGACCCAGTACTTC. It codes for CASRDRGLAGETQYF. This sequence joins TRBV19 and TRBJ2-5, with TRBD1 matching over 9 bases. Per germline, CDR1 LNHDA and CDR2 SQIVND (reference sequence). The CDR3 covers 15 residues. V gave up 6 bases and J gave up 5 bases; unmatched junction bases: 10.

This chain connects TRBV5-1 to TRBJ1-2, with 7 bases aligning to TRBD1. The CDR3 totals 18 residues. Looked up from germline, CDR1 is SGHRS and CDR2 is YFSETQ. J was trimmed by 2 bases and V by 3 bases; bases with no gene match: 16. The CDR3 loop reads CASSSPSGGTPWNYGYTF. DNA of the CDR3: TGCGCCAGCAGCTCGCCATCAGGGGGAACCCCCTGGAACTATGGCTACACCTTC.

The V and J genes are TRBV6-5 and TRBJ1-5; possibly TRBD1 for D (6 bases). V was clipped by 5 bases and J by 8 bases, with 13 bases between them. Germline V gene data show CDR1 as MNHEY and CDR2 as SVGAGI. The CDR3 contains 13 residues. The CDR3 loop reads CASSRTGREPQHF. CDR3 nucleotides: TGTGCCAGCAGTCGAACAGGGAGAGAGCCCCAGCATTTT.

J is TRBJ2-1 and V is TRBV25-1; D possibly corresponds to TRBD2 (5 bases). Trimming took 7 bases from V and 5 from J, leaving 6 bases between them. Germline V gene sequence: CDR1 MGHDK, CDR2 SYGVNS. The CDR3 has 11 residues. Here the CDR3 reads CASNGNNEQFF. Here the CDR3 DNA reads TGTGCCAGCAACGGGAACAATGAGCAGTTCTTC.

The rearrangement joins TRBV6-5 to TRBJ1-5; TRBD1 might be the D (5 bases). V was pared by 10 bases and J by 2 bases, with 18 bases between. The CDR3 is 15 residues long. Germline lookup yields CDR1 MNHEY and CDR2 SVGAGI. CDR3: CATELLGRGNQPQHF. CDR3 DNA sequence: TGTGCCACCGAACTCTTGGGGCGCGGCAATCAGCCCCAGCATTTT.

The CDR3 spells CSGRTPGQGPFSGNTIYF. For the CDR3, the DNA is TGCAGCGGCCGAACACCGGGACAGGGCCCATTCTCTGGAAACACCATATATTTT. This chain links TRBV29-1 with TRBJ1-3, with 9 bases aligning to TRBD1. There are 18 residues in the CDR3. V was pared by 7 bases and J by 0 bases, with 16 bases of the junction left unmatched. Germline CDR1 SQVTM, CDR2 ANQGSEA. Based on the CDR3 plus reference TRBV29-1 and TRBJ1-3, the full variable domain is SAVISQKPSRDICQRGTSLTIQCQVDSQVTMMFWYRQQPGQSLTLIATANQGSEATYESGFVIDKFPISRPNLTFSTLTVSNMSPEDSSIYLCSGRTPGQGPFSGNTIYFGEGSWLTVV.

This chain joins TRBV6-2 or TRBV6-3 and TRBJ2-1, with 8 bases lining up with TRBD2. Trimming cost V 4 bases and J 0 bases; bases outside gene matches: 5. This CDR3 spans 16 amino acids. Germline V gene lookup returns CDR1 MNHEY and CDR2 SVGEGT. The CDR3 spells CASSWFSGTSYNEQFF. CDR3 nucleotides: TGTGCCAGCAGTTGGTTTAGCGGGACCTCCTACAATGAGCAGTTCTTC.

The V gene is TRBV3-1 (or the pseudogene TRBV3-2), the J gene TRBJ2-3; D gene uncertain. The CDR3 runs to 11 residues. Trimming pared 2 bases from V and 6 bases from J, leaving 3 bases between. Per germline, CDR1 LGHDT and CDR2 YNNKEL (reference sequence). DNA for the CDR3: TGTGCCAGCAGCCAAAGGGATACGCAGTATTTT. Residues: CASSQRDTQYF.

This CDR3 is CAISESVRGGEQFF. The CDR3 region has the DNA TGTGCCATCAGTGAGTCGGTCAGGGGGGGTGAGCAGTTCTTC. This chain links TRBV10-3 with TRBJ2-1; D is perhaps TRBD1 or TRBD2 (7 bases each). The V gene lost 0 bases and the J gene lost 9 bases, with 12 bases spanning the gap. The germline V gene encodes CDR1 ENHRY and CDR2 SYGVKD. This CDR3 has 14 residues.

The chain has TRBV19 and TRBJ2-3; a possible D gene is TRBD2 (6 bases). Germline loops: CDR1 LNHDA, CDR2 SQIVND (reference sequence). V was trimmed by 6 bases and J by 3 bases, leaving 19 bases between them. The CDR3 consists of 16 residues. CDR3 residues: CASRSQGDSRTDTQYF. In nucleotides, the CDR3 is TGTGCCAGTAGGAGTCAAGGGGACTCCAGAACAGATACGCAGTATTTT.

The chain combines TRBV6-5 with TRBJ1-2; TRBD1 agrees at 9 bases. The length of the CDR3 is 14 residues. Germline assignment: CDR1 MNHEY and CDR2 SVGAGI. V was clipped by 5 bases and J by 6 bases; unmatched bases: 7. Written as DNA, the CDR3 is TGTGCCAGCAGTAACCGGGACAGGGATGATGGCTACACCTTC. Its protein product is CASSNRDRDDGYTF.

V usage is TRBV4-2 and J usage is TRBJ2-5; 7 bases fit TRBD2. Looked up from germline, CDR1 is LGHNA and CDR2 is YNFKEQ. This CDR3 spans 16 amino acids. The V gene end was trimmed by 3 bases and the J gene end by 5 bases; junction bases not matched to a gene: 12. The CDR3 region has the DNA TGTGCCAGCAGCCAGGACCGAGGGCGGGGGTGGGAGACCCAGTACTTC. Its protein product is CASSQDRGRGWETQYF.